Following are 30 T cell receptor beta chains from one sample sequenced in a study of T-cell memory formation after mild COVID-19. Each CDR3 protein gets one entry after TCRdb re-called the 5' RACE reads with MiXCR. The top ten hold 2% to 2.5% of the sample, which has around 130,000 distinct CDR3 sequences, about 5.9% seen once. The sample was PBMCs or a T cell subset sorted from them (not recorded which). These receptors originate from an adult woman who had mild COVID-19 (a few samples of this study predate the infection). Cell type and time point are not known.

This clonotype was observed a handful of times. The chain recombines TRBV6-5 with TRBJ1-1, with 7 bases aligning to TRBD1. J lost 6 bases, V lost 6 bases, and 16 bases had no gene match. Germline V gene sequence: CDR1 MNHEY, CDR2 SVGAGI. The CDR3 has 16 amino acids. The CDR3 reads CASSSAQGNWVAEAFF. In DNA form, the CDR3 reads TGTGCCAGCAGCTCCGCACAGGGGAATTGGGTCGCTGAAGCTTTCTTT.

This clonotype has at least ten counts. V is TRBV7-9 and J is TRBJ2-7, with D perhaps TRBD1 (5 bases). This CDR3 comprises 14 residues. With 5 bases removed from V and 4 bases from J, the gap between germline ends came to 15 bases. The germline CDR1 and CDR2 sequences are SEHNR and FQNEAQ (reference sequence). In DNA, the CDR3 is TGTGCCAGCAGCCCACAAGGGGAAACATACGAGCAGTACTTC. The encoded protein is CASSPQGETYEQYF.

In this sample, this clonotype turned up many times. V and J are TRBV7-8 and TRBJ2-1, with 8 bases aligning to TRBD2. V lost 1 base to trimming and J lost 5 bases; unmatched junction nucleotides: 7. The CDR3 length is 16 residues. Per germline, CDR1 SGHVS and CDR2 FQNEAQ. For the CDR3, the DNA is TGTGCCAGCAGCTTAGTGACGGGACTAGTTAACAATGAGCAGTTCTTC. This translates into CASSLVTGLVNNEQFF.

This clonotype was seen a handful of times. J is TRBJ1-1 and V is TRBV3-1; D is unresolved. V was shortened by 1 base and J by 5 bases, with 5 bases between the two germline ends. Looked up from germline, CDR1 is LGHDT and CDR2 is YNNKEL (reference sequence). This CDR3 spans 12 amino acids. The CDR3 DNA reads as TGTGCCAGCAGCCAAGCGCGGACTGAAGCTTTCTTT. It encodes CASSQARTEAFF.

This clonotype has only a few counts. This chain links TRBV24-1 with TRBJ2-1; 7 positions match TRBD2. The germline CDR1 and CDR2 sequences are KGHDR and SFDVKD. J gave up 10 bases and V 2 bases, and 10 bases lay outside the gene matches. CDR3 length: 15 residues. This chain's CDR3 is CATSDYRAGSQEQFF. CDR3 in DNA: TGTGCCACCAGTGATTATCGAGCGGGGTCACAGGAGCAGTTCTTC.

Ten or more counts support this clonotype. This rearrangement joins TRBV20-1 to TRBJ2-1; 7 bases are shared with TRBD1. CDR1 is DFQATT, CDR2 SNEGSKA, per germline (reference sequence). The CDR3 contains 17 residues. With 4 bases clipped from V and 2 bases from J, the junction kept 14 bases outside the gene matches. The chain's CDR3 is CSAIPARGRGTYNEQFF. The CDR3 bases are TGCAGTGCTATCCCAGCTAGGGGCAGGGGGACCTACAATGAGCAGTTCTTC.

DNA for the CDR3: TGTGCCAGCAGCTTTGTTACGAACGAGCAGTACTTC. Its protein product is CASSFVTNEQYF. The chain links TRBV7-9 to TRBJ2-7, with D hard to call. Germline assignment: CDR1 SEHNR and CDR2 FQNEAQ (reference sequence). The V and J ends lost 3 bases and 5 bases respectively, with 8 bases between them. This CDR3 region has 12 residues.

This clonotype was counted at least ten times. V usage is TRBV5-1 and J usage is TRBJ2-7, with 8 nucleotides matching TRBD1. The ends lost 2 bases at V and 5 bases at J; junction bases unmatched: 3. Germline CDR1 SGHRS, CDR2 YFSETQ. The length of the CDR3 is 13 residues. The CDR3 DNA reads TGCGCCAGCAGCTTAGGACAGGGCGACGAGCAGTACTTC. Translation: CASSLGQGDEQYF.

As concerns this clonotype: A much larger clone differs from this one at a single base, so this may be a read error. The chain combines TRBV7-2 with TRBJ2-5; D gene ambiguous. The germline V gene encodes CDR1 SGHTA and CDR2 FQGNSA. Trimming cost V 5 bases and J 13 bases, with 14 bases left between them. CDR3 size: 11 residues. The CDR3 nucleotides are TGTGCCAGCAGCCGACGTTCGGCCCGGTACTTC. The encoded protein is CASSRRSARYF.

This clonotype was seen at least ten times. The chain joins TRBV29-1 to TRBJ2-5, with a tentative D call TRBD1 (7 bases). There are 14 residues in the CDR3. Trimming cost V 6 bases and J 5 bases, with 19 bases left between them. CDR1 is SQVTM and CDR2 is ANQGSEA in the germline V gene. The CDR3: CSVRGGSGGETQYF. DNA for the CDR3: TGCAGCGTGCGAGGGGGCTCTGGAGGGGAGACCCAGTACTTC.

This clonotype turned up a few times. This rearrangement joins TRBV6-2 or TRBV6-3 to TRBJ2-7; 7 positions match TRBD1. The CDR3 totals 15 residues. Germline CDR1 MNHEY, CDR2 SVGEGT. J lost 2 bases, V lost 4 bases, and 8 bases had no gene match. The CDR3 bases are TGTGCCAGCAGTTGGGATCCCAGGGGGACCTACGAGCAGTACTTC. Amino acid sequence: CASSWDPRGTYEQYF.

This clonotype was recorded at least ten times. The chain combines TRBV7-3 with TRBJ2-2; 7 bases are a match to TRBD2. Per the germline V gene, CDR1 is SGHTA and CDR2 is FQGTGA. The V gene end was trimmed by 4 bases and the J gene end by 1 base; junction bases not matched to a gene: 3. The CDR3 is made up of 15 amino acids. In DNA, the CDR3 is TGTGCCAGCAGCTCTGCGGGGGTGAACACCGGGGAGCTGTTTTTT. Its protein is CASSSAGVNTGELFF.

The chain employs TRBV7-8 and TRBJ2-4, with D unclear. Germline CDR1 and CDR2: SGHVS and FQNEAQ. Between the trimmed V and J ends, which lost 5 bases and 1 base, there was a span of 12 bases. This CDR3 is built from 15 residues. CDR3 DNA sequence: TGTGCCAGCAGCCCCGCACGGGTGGCCAAAAACATTCAGTACTTC. This encodes CASSPARVAKNIQYF.

This chain joins TRBV7-9 and TRBJ1-2; the match to TRBD1 covers 9 bases. CDR3 length equals 14 residues. Germline lookup yields CDR1 SEHNR and CDR2 FQNEAQ (reference sequence). Trimming at V came to 3 bases and at J to 4 bases, leaving 3 bases not matched to a gene. The CDR3 nucleotides are TGTGCCAGCAGCTTGGGACAGGGAGGCTATGGCTACACCTTC. Its protein product is CASSLGQGGYGYTF.

The CDR3 DNA sequence: TGCGCCAGCAGCCAAGGAATTATTAGACAGGGGAACACCGGGGAGCTGTTTTTT. This gives the protein CASSQGIIRQGNTGELFF. This chain links TRBV4-1 with TRBJ2-2; 7 bases agree with TRBD1. The V gene's germline CDR1 is MGHRA and CDR2 YSYEKL. The CDR3 runs to 18 residues. J was trimmed by 1 base and V by 1 base; bases with no gene match: 9.

V usage is TRBV7-2 and J usage is TRBJ2-7; 9 bases align to TRBD1. This CDR3 is built from 15 residues. Germline CDR1 reads SGHTA; CDR2 reads FQGNSA. Trimming cost V 3 bases and J 3 bases; bases outside gene matches: 6. The CDR3 is CASSFVPGQGYEQYF. In nucleotides, the CDR3 is TGTGCCAGCAGCTTCGTCCCGGGACAGGGCTACGAGCAGTACTTC.

In this sample, this clonotype turned up many times. CDR3 sequence (DNA): TGCAGCGTTTTAAGGGCTGGGGCCAACGTCCTGACTTTC. Translating it yields CSVLRAGANVLTF. The genes are TRBV29-1 and TRBJ2-6; D uncertain. This CDR3 is 13 amino acids long. V was shortened by 5 bases and J by 2 bases, with 7 bases between the two germline ends. From germline, CDR1 is SQVTM and CDR2 ANQGSEA.

This clonotype was picked up many times. The chain combines TRBV10-3 with TRBJ1-6; D unresolved. The CDR3 is made up of 14 amino acids. Trimming took off 2 bases at V and 9 bases at J, with 11 bases between the two ends. Germline V gives CDR1 ENHRY, CDR2 SYGVKD. The CDR3, as DNA: TGTGCCATCAGTGAGCTGCCCGCGAGTTCACCCCTCCACTTT. Its protein is CAISELPASSPLHF.

V is TRBV5-5 and J is TRBJ2-2; 8 bases are a match to TRBD2. Losses at the gene ends were 4 bases for V and 3 bases for J; bases not matched to a gene: 5. CDR3 size: 15 residues. Germline V CDR1 and CDR2: SGHKS, YYEKEE (reference sequence). The CDR3 coding sequence is TGTGCCAGCAGCCTGGGACTAGGGGACACCGGGGAGCTGTTTTTT. Translating gives CASSLGLGDTGELFF.

This clonotype showed up many times. The chain carries TRBV4-1 and TRBJ1-1; D uncertain. The germline V and J ends were trimmed by 4 bases and 3 bases, with 12 bases remaining between them. The CDR3 spans 14 residues. Germline loops: CDR1 MGHRA, CDR2 YSYEKL. The CDR3 sequence: CASSRVSGDTEAFF. The CDR3 DNA sequence: TGCGCCAGCAGCCGGGTCTCCGGGGACACTGAAGCTTTCTTT.

This clonotype was seen at least ten times. The V gene is TRBV12-3 or TRBV12-4, the J gene TRBJ2-3; 8 bases are shared with TRBD2. V gave up 6 bases and J gave up 4 bases; unmatched junction bases: 9. CDR3 length: 15 residues. The CDR3 sequence is CASSPEGLVADTQYF. The CDR3 nucleotides read TGTGCCAGCAGCCCGGAGGGACTAGTGGCAGATACGCAGTATTTT.

The chain carries TRBV20-1 and TRBJ1-2, with 7 bases identical to TRBD1. V was pared by 0 bases and J by 1 base, with 5 bases of the junction left unmatched. Germline V CDR1 and CDR2: DFQATT, SNEGSKA (reference sequence). This CDR3 is built from 15 residues. In DNA form, the CDR3 reads TGCAGTGCTAGAGACGTGACAGGGAATAACTATGGCTACACCTTC. Its protein is CSARDVTGNNYGYTF.

CDR3 sequence (DNA): TGCGCCAGCAGCTTGGGGCTAGCGGGGCGCCACAATGAGCAGTTCTTC. Translation: CASSLGLAGRHNEQFF. The V gene is TRBV5-1, the J gene TRBJ2-1, with 9 bases aligning to TRBD2. In germline, CDR1 is SGHRS, CDR2 YFSETQ. The CDR3 has 16 amino acids. V dropped 0 bases and J dropped 5; count of bases not matched to a gene: 6. The variable domain in full, with the rest retrieved from reference TRBV5-1 and TRBJ2-1, is KAGVTQTPRYLIKTRGQQVTLSCSPISGHRSVSWYQQTPGQGLQFLFEYFSETQRNKGNFPGRFSGRQFSNSRSEMNVSTLELGDSALYLCASSLGLAGRHNEQFFGPGTRLTVL.

This chain connects TRBV12-3 or TRBV12-4 to TRBJ1-3; D is unresolved. V was pared by 5 bases and J by 3 bases, with 11 bases between. CDR3 length: 14 amino acids. In DNA form, the CDR3 reads TGTGCCAGCAGTCGAGAAGGAAATGGAAACACCATATATTTT. Its protein is CASSREGNGNTIYF.

J is TRBJ1-2 and V is TRBV7-9; D uncertain. This CDR3 is 14 amino acids long. CDR1 is SEHNR and CDR2 is FQNEAQ in the germline V gene (reference sequence). Trimming took off 3 bases at V and 7 bases at J, with 15 bases between the two ends. The CDR3 DNA is TGTGCCAGCAGCTTTGGACGGGATTGGGTTGGCTACACCTTC. It codes for CASSFGRDWVGYTF.

This sequence joins TRBV12-3 or TRBV12-4 and TRBJ1-4; TRBD1 aligns across 8 bases. V lost 3 bases and J lost 8; bases outside the gene matches: 8. The CDR3 is made up of 15 amino acids. DNA of the CDR3: TGTGCCAGCAGTTTTGGACAGGGTGTAGGAGAAAAACTGTTTTTT. This sequence encodes CASSFGQGVGEKLFF.

This clonotype was found a few times. V and J are TRBV10-2 and TRBJ2-7, with TRBD1 identical over 8 bases. With 5 bases clipped from V and 2 bases from J, the junction kept 8 bases outside the gene matches. Germline V CDR1 and CDR2: WSHSY, SAAADI. The CDR3 consists of 15 residues. CDR3 DNA sequence: TGCGCCAGCAGTTGGGACGGGACAGGACCCTACGAGCAGTACTTC. Its protein is CASSWDGTGPYEQYF.

The chain is built from TRBV20-1 and TRBJ1-2; the match to TRBD1 covers 8 bases. This CDR3 is built from 17 residues. The germline V gene encodes CDR1 DFQATT and CDR2 SNEGSKA (reference sequence). V gave up 5 bases and J gave up 4 bases; unmatched junction bases: 18. The chain's CDR3 is CSAYGQGLHHLGYGYTF. In DNA form, the CDR3 reads TGCAGTGCTTACGGACAGGGTCTCCACCATCTAGGCTATGGCTACACCTTC.

This clonotype was found a few times. The chain's CDR3 is CASMGAELAGSGELFF. The CDR3 coding sequence is TGTGCCAGCATGGGTGCTGAACTAGCGGGATCCGGGGAGCTGTTTTTT. J is TRBJ2-2 and V is TRBV6-2 or TRBV6-3, with 10 bases fitting TRBD2. Trimming removed 7 bases from V and 6 bases from J; junction bases left unmatched: 11. Germline V CDR1 and CDR2: MNHEY, SVGEGT. The CDR3 runs 16 residues.

This clonotype was counted only a few times. This rearrangement joins TRBV7-9 to TRBJ2-7; 13 nucleotides agree with TRBD2. This CDR3 spans 16 amino acids. In germline, CDR1 is SEHNR, CDR2 FQNEAQ (reference sequence). V lost 5 bases and J lost 8; bases outside the gene matches: 12. CDR3 loop: CASSLGTSGTSAKQYF. As DNA, the CDR3 is TGTGCCAGCAGCCTCGGGACTAGCGGGACGTCCGCGAAGCAGTACTTC.